This paragraph reports one T cell receptor beta chain. Germline V lookup: CDR1 DFQATT, CDR2 SNEGSKA (reference sequence). Trimming cost V 3 bases and J 0 bases, with 15 bases left between them. The CDR3 has 17 residues. The source of the sample is a study of patients and donors after allogeneic stem cell transplantation. TCRdb passed the RT-PCR reads through MiXCR, listing each CDR3 protein once. The top ten hold 5% to 6.5% of the sample, which has about 960,000 distinct CDR3 sequences, around 17% seen once. The TCR comes from a human donor who was either an allogeneic HSCT recipient or a stem cell or donor lymphocyte infusion donor (not recorded which). It is not recorded whose cells these are; they may come from a transplant donor. The chain couples TRBV20-1 to TRBJ2-6, with a weak D call TRBD2 (5 bases). The sequenced sample consisted of blood, either unsorted or a sorted T cell fraction (not recorded which). This chain's CDR3 is CSASRLGVYSGANVLTF. CDR3 bases: TGCAGTGCTAGCAGACTCGGGGTGTACTCTGGGGCCAACGTCCTGACTTTC.